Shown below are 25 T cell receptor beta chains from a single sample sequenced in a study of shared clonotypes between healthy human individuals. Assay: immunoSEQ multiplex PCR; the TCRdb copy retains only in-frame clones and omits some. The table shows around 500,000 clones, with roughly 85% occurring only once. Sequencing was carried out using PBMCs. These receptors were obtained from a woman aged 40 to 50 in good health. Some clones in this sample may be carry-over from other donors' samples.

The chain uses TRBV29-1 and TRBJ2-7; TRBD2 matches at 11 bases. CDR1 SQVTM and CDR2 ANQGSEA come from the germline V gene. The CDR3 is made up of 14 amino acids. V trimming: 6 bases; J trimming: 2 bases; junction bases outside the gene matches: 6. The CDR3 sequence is CSVETSGVTYEQYF. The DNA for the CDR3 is TGCAGCGTCGAGACTAGCGGGGTTACCTACGAGCAGTACTTC.

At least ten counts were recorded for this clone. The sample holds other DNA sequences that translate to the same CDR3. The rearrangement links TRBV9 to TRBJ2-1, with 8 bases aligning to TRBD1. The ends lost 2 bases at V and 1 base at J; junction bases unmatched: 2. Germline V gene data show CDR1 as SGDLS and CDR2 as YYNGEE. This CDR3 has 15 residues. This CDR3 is CASSVDRGSYNEQFF. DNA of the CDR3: TGTGCCAGCAGCGTCGACAGGGGTTCCTACAATGAGCAGTTCTTC.

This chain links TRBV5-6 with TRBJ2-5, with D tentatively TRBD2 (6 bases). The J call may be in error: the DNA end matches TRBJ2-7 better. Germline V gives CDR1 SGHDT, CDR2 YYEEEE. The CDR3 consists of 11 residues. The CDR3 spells CASGRGYEQYF. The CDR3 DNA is TGTGCCAGCGGGCGGGGCTACGAGCAGTACTTC.

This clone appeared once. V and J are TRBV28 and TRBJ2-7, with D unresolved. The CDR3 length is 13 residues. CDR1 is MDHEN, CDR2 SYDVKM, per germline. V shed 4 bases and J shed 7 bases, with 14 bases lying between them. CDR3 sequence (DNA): TGTGCCAGCAGTTCAAGACGGCTAGGGGAGCAGTACTTC. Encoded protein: CASSSRRLGEQYF.

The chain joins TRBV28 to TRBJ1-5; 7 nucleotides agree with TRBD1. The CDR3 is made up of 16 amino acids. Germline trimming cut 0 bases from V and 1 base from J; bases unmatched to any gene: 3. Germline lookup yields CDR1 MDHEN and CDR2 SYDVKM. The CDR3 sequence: CASSLWGRGSNQPQHF. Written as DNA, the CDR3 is TGTGCCAGCAGTTTATGGGGCAGGGGGAGCAATCAGCCCCAGCATTTT.

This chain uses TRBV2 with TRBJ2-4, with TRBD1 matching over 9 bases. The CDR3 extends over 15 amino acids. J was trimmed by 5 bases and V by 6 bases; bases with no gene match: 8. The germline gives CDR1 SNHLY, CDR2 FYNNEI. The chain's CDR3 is CASREQGAIQNIQYF. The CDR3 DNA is TGTGCCAGCAGAGAACAGGGGGCGATCCAAAACATTCAGTACTTC.

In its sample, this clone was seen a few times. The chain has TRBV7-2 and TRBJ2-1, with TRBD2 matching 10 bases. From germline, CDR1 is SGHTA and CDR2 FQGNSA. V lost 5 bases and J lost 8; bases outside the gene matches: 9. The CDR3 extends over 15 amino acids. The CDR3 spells CASSQASGSSYEQFF. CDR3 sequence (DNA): TGTGCCAGCAGCCAAGCTAGCGGGAGCTCCTATGAGCAGTTCTTC.

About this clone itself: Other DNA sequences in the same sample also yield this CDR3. Written as DNA, the CDR3 is TGTGCCAGCAGTGAGCCCGGGACCTACGAGCAGTACTTC. This encodes CASSEPGTYEQYF. This rearrangement joins TRBV25-1 to TRBJ2-7; possible D gene TRBD2, 5 bases. Germline V gene lookup returns CDR1 MGHDK and CDR2 SYGVNS. This CDR3 region has 13 residues. V was pared by 3 bases and J by 2 bases, with 8 bases between.

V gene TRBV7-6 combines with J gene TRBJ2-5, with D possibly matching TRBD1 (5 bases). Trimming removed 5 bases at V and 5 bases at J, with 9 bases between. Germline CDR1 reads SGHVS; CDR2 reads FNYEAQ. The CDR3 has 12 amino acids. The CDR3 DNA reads TGTGCCAGCAGCCGCCCAGGGGAGACCCAGTACTTC. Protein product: CASSRPGETQYF.

CDR3 residues: CASSLAGVIAGELFF. The CDR3 DNA follows: TGTGCCAGCAGTTTAGCGGGAGTGATCGCCGGGGAGCTGTTTTTT. The chain joins TRBV28 to TRBJ2-2; 7 bases are shared with TRBD2. CDR3 length: 15 residues. Trimming removed 2 bases from V and 6 bases from J; junction bases left unmatched: 6. CDR1 and CDR2 (germline): MDHEN, SYDVKM.

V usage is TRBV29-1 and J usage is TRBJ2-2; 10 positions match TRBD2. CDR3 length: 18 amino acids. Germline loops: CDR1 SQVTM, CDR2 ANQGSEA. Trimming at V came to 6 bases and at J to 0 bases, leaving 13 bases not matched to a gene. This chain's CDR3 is CSVSGTSARASNTGELFF. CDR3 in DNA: TGCAGCGTCTCCGGGACTAGCGCTAGGGCTTCGAACACCGGGGAGCTGTTTTTT.

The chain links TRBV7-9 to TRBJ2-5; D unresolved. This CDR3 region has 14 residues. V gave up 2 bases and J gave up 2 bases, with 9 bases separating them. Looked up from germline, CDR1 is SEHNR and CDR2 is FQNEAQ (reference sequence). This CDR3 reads CASSLHTLQETQYF. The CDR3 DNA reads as TGTGCCAGCAGCTTACACACCCTGCAAGAGACCCAGTACTTC.

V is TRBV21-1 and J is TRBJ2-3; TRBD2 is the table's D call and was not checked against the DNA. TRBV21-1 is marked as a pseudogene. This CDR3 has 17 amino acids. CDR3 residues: CASSNPGTSGRTDTQYF. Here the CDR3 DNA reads TGTGCCAGCAGCAACCCGGGGACTAGCGGGAGAACAGATACGCAGTATTTT.

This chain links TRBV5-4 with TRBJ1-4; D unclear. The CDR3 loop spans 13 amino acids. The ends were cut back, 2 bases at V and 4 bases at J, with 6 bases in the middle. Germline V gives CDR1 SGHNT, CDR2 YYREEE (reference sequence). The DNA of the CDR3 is TGTGCCAGCAGCTTTCCGGGTAATGAAAAACTGTTTTTT. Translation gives CASSFPGNEKLFF.

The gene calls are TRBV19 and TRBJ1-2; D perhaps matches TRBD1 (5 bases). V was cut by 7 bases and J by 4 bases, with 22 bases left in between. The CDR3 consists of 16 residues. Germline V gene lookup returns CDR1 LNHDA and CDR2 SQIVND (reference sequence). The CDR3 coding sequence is TGTGCCAGTACCGAGACAGCGATAGCTCTTGGCTATGGCTACACCTTC. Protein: CASTETAIALGYGYTF.

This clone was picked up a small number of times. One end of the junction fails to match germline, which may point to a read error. The CDR3 is CASSLGAGGRYEQYF. For the CDR3, the DNA is TGTGCTAGCAGCTTGGGAGCGGGAGGACGCTACGAGCAGTACTTC. The chain carries TRBV7-7 and TRBJ2-7, with 9 bases that match TRBD2. This CDR3 region has 15 residues. Germline values: CDR1 SSHAT, CDR2 FNYEAQ (reference sequence).

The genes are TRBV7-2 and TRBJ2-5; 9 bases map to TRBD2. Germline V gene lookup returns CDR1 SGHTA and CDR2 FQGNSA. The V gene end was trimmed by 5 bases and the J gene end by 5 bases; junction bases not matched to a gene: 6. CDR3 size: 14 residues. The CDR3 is CASSRQAGGETQYF. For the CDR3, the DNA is TGTGCCAGCAGCCGCCAGGCGGGAGGGGAGACCCAGTACTTC.

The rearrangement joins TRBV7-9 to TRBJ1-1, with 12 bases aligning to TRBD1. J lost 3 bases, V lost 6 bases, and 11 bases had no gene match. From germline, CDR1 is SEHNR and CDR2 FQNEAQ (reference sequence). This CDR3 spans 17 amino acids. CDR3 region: CASRGAGTGGRDTEAFF. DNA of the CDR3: TGTGCCAGCAGGGGAGCCGGGACAGGGGGCCGGGACACTGAAGCTTTCTTT.

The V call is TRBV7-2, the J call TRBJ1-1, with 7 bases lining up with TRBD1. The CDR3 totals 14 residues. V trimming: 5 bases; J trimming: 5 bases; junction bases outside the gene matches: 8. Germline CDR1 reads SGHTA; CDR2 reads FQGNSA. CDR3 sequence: CASSLLRGLTEAFF. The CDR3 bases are TGTGCCAGCAGCCTCCTAAGGGGGCTAACTGAAGCTTTCTTT. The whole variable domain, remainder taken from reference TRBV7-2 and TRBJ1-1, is GAGVSQSPSNKVTEKGKDVELRCDPISGHTALYWYRQSLGQGLEFLIYFQGNSAPDKSGLPSDRFSAERTGGSVSTLTIQRTQQEDSAVYLCASSLLRGLTEAFFGQGTRLTVV.

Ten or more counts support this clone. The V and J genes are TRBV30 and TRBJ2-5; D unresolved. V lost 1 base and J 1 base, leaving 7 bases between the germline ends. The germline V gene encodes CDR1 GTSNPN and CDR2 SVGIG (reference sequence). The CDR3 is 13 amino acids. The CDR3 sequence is CAWSGASQETQYF. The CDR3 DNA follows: TGTGCCTGGAGTGGAGCTAGCCAAGAGACCCAGTACTTC.

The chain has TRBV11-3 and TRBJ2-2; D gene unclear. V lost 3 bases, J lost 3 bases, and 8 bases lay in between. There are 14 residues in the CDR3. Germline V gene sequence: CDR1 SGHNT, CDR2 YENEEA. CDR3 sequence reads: CASSLRRDTGELFF. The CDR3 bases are TGTGCCAGCAGCTTGAGAAGAGACACCGGGGAGCTGTTTTTT.

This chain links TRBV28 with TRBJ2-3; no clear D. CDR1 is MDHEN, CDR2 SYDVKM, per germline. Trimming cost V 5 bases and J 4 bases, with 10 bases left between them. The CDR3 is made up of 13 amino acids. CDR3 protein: CASSPPVSDTQYF. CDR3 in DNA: TGTGCCAGCAGTCCACCAGTATCAGATACGCAGTATTTT. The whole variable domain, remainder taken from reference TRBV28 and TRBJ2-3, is DVKVTQSSRYLVKRTGEKVFLECVQDMDHENMFWYRQDPGLGLRLIYFSYDVKMKEKGDIPEGYSVSREKKERFSLILESASTNQTSMYLCASSPPVSDTQYFGPGTRLTVL.

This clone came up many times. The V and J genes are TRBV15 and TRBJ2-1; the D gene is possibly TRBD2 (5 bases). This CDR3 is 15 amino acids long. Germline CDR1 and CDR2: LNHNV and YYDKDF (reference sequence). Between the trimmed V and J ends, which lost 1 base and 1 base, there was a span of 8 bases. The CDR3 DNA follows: TGTGCCACCAGCAGAGTAAGCGGATCCTACAATGAGCAGTTCTTC. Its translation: CATSRVSGSYNEQFF.

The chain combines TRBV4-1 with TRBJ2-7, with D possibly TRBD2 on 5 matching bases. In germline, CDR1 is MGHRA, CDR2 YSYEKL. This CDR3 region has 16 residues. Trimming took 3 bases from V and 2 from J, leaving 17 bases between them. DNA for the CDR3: TGCGCCAGCAGCCACTCCTCGGGGAGCGCCACCTACGAGCAGTACTTC. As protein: CASSHSSGSATYEQYF.

Written as DNA, the CDR3 is TGTGCCAGCAGCAGGACCTACGAGCAGTACTTC. Encoded protein: CASSRTYEQYF. V usage is TRBV7-9 and J usage is TRBJ2-7, with D uncertain. CDR1 is SEHNR, CDR2 FQNEAQ, per germline (reference sequence). V lost 5 bases and J 2 bases, leaving 4 bases between the germline ends. The CDR3 sequence is 11 residues long.